These T cell receptor beta chains were read from a single sample in a study of cytomegalovirus exposure and HLA in healthy donors. Libraries were prepared by immunoSEQ multiplex PCR; TCRdb keeps only in-frame clonotypes and omits some of them. The sample shows under 150,000 clones, about four fifths of them seen only once. Sequenced material: PBMCs. The origin of the receptors is a man aged 18 to 29 in good health and CMV-seronegative. Each CDR3 is given with its conserved first and last residue. Each record gives: V gene, clone size, D gene, J gene, CDR3 DNA, CDR3 protein. A D gene is named only where the DNA matches it firmly. Rows may omit the clone size; those that give it use once, few, many or a size class.

v_call: TRBV27; clone_size: once; d_call: NA; j_call: TRBJ1-2; cdr3_nt: TGTGCCAGCAGTAGGGGGAACGGCTACACCTTC; cdr3_aa: CASSRGNGYTF
v_call: TRBV5-1; clone_size: few; d_call: TRBD1; j_call: TRBJ1-1; cdr3_nt: TGCGCCAGCAGCTTGGGGACAGGCGTCATGAACACTGAAGCTTTCTTT; cdr3_aa: CASSLGTGVMNTEAFF
v_call: TRBV4-3; clone_size: NA; d_call: TRBD2; j_call: TRBJ2-7; cdr3_nt: TGCGCCAGCAGCCAAGCGCCGGGGGGCTACGAGCAGTACTTC; cdr3_aa: CASSQAPGGYEQYF
v_call: TRBV6-6; clone_size: few; d_call: TRBD1; j_call: TRBJ1-1; cdr3_nt: TGTGCCAGCAGGACCGGGACAGTCGGTACTGAAGCTTTCTTT; cdr3_aa: CASRTGTVGTEAFF
v_call: TRBV18; clone_size: NA; d_call: NA; j_call: TRBJ1-4; cdr3_nt: TGTGCCAGCTCACCACCGATGAGGACAGCCGGTAATGAAAAACTGTTTTTT; cdr3_aa: CASSPPMRTAGNEKLFF
v_call: TRBV27; clone_size: medium-sized; d_call: NA; j_call: TRBJ1-3; cdr3_nt: TGTGCCAGCAGACAGATGCCCAACTCTGGAAACACCATATATTTT; cdr3_aa: CASRQMPNSGNTIYF
v_call: TRBV2; clone_size: once; d_call: TRBD1; j_call: TRBJ1-1; cdr3_nt: TGTGCCAGCACCTTATCAGGGGGCACTGAAGCTTTCTTT; cdr3_aa: CASTLSGGTEAFF
v_call: TRBV30; clone_size: NA; d_call: NA; j_call: TRBJ1-2; cdr3_nt: TGTGCCTGGAGTGTGTCATCTCCTCAGTTC; cdr3_aa: CAWSVSSPQF
v_call: TRBV15; clone_size: NA; d_call: NA; j_call: TRBJ1-2; cdr3_nt: TGTGCCACCAGCTCACTAGGGGGGGCGTTTGGGTATGGCTACACCTTC; cdr3_aa: CATSSLGGAFGYGYTF
v_call: TRBV4-3; clone_size: NA; d_call: NA; j_call: TRBJ1-1; cdr3_nt: TGCGCCAGCAGCCAAGGGGCTGGGGGCGCGGGTGGGAACACTGAAGCTTTCTTT; cdr3_aa: CASSQGAGGAGGNTEAFF
v_call: TRBV12-5; clone_size: NA; d_call: NA; j_call: TRBJ1-2; cdr3_nt: TGTGCTATGCTACCGGACCGACAGGCCTATGGCTACACCTTC; cdr3_aa: CAMLPDRQAYGYTF
v_call: TRBV9; clone_size: NA; d_call: NA; j_call: TRBJ1-1; cdr3_nt: TGTGCCAGCAGCGCCCAGGGCGACACTGAAGCTTTCTTT; cdr3_aa: CASSAQGDTEAFF
v_call: TRBV29-1; clone_size: NA; d_call: NA; j_call: TRBJ1-5; cdr3_nt: TGCAGCGTTGATCCCCGACAGGAAGGTAGGTCCGATCAGCCCCAGCATTTT; cdr3_aa: CSVDPRQEGRSDQPQHF
v_call: TRBV7-9; clone_size: NA; d_call: NA; j_call: TRBJ1-2; cdr3_nt: TGTGCCAGCAGCTTCCCAGGGAACCCGAACTATGGCTACACCTTC; cdr3_aa: CASSFPGNPNYGYTF
v_call: TRBV7-2; clone_size: NA; d_call: TRBD1; j_call: TRBJ1-4; cdr3_nt: TGTGCCAGCAGCTTAGGGACAGGGCAAAAACTGTTTTTT; cdr3_aa: CASSLGTGQKLFF
v_call: TRBV4-3; clone_size: NA; d_call: NA; j_call: TRBJ2-3; cdr3_nt: TGCGCCAGCAGCCAAGAATTTAATGCAGGACTTCTCACAGATACGCAGTATTTT; cdr3_aa: CASSQEFNAGLLTDTQYF
v_call: TRBV9; clone_size: NA; d_call: NA; j_call: TRBJ1-2; cdr3_nt: TGTGCCAGCAGCGTAGAACAGGGCGTGAGCTACACCTTC; cdr3_aa: CASSVEQGVSYTF
v_call: TRBV9; clone_size: NA; d_call: TRBD1; j_call: TRBJ1-3; cdr3_nt: TGTGCCAGCAGCGGACCGGGACAGGGGGCTGGAAACACCATATATTTT; cdr3_aa: CASSGPGQGAGNTIYF
v_call: TRBV2; clone_size: NA; d_call: NA; j_call: TRBJ1-5; cdr3_nt: TGTGCCAGCAGTGAATATCCCGGCGGGCTTAGCAATCAGCCCCAGCATTTT; cdr3_aa: CASSEYPGGLSNQPQHF
v_call: TRBV10-3; clone_size: few; d_call: TRBD1; j_call: TRBJ1-1; cdr3_nt: TGTGCCATCGAAGGACAGGGTAGCACTGAAGCTTTCTTT; cdr3_aa: CAIEGQGSTEAFF
v_call: TRBV7-9; clone_size: NA; d_call: NA; j_call: TRBJ1-1; cdr3_nt: TGTGCCAGCAGCCCCTTCAGGGTACCGAACACTGAAGCTTTCTTT; cdr3_aa: CASSPFRVPNTEAFF
v_call: TRBV9; clone_size: NA; d_call: TRBD1; j_call: TRBJ2-3; cdr3_nt: TGTGCCAGCAGCGGCCGGGACAGGGGCACAGATACGCAGTATTTT; cdr3_aa: CASSGRDRGTDTQYF
v_call: TRBV7-9; clone_size: NA; d_call: TRBD1; j_call: TRBJ2-1; cdr3_nt: TGTGCCAGCAGCCATAAGGACAGGGAGTTTGGCAATGAGCAGTTCTTC; cdr3_aa: CASSHKDREFGNEQFF
v_call: TRBV30; clone_size: NA; d_call: NA; j_call: TRBJ2-3; cdr3_nt: TGTGCCTGGAGTATAGTAAGGGGAGATACGCAGTATTTT; cdr3_aa: CAWSIVRGDTQYF
v_call: TRBV29-1; clone_size: NA; d_call: NA; j_call: TRBJ1-6; cdr3_nt: TGCAGCGTCGGAGAGGCGGGGACTTCACCCCTCCACTTT; cdr3_aa: CSVGEAGTSPLHF
v_call: TRBV9; clone_size: NA; d_call: TRBD1; j_call: TRBJ1-2; cdr3_nt: TGTGCCAGCAGCGCCGGAGGGGGGACAGGGAATGGCTACACCTTC; cdr3_aa: CASSAGGGTGNGYTF
v_call: TRBV11-2; clone_size: NA; d_call: TRBD1; j_call: TRBJ1-3; cdr3_nt: TGTGCCAGCAGCCTACGCAAATCCGCCGGGACAGGGCTAAACACCATATATTTT; cdr3_aa: CASSLRKSAGTGLNTIYF
v_call: TRBV19; clone_size: few; d_call: TRBD1; j_call: TRBJ1-5; cdr3_nt: TGTGCCAGTAGTAAACCGGGACAGGGAGGTCAGCCCCAGCATTTT; cdr3_aa: CASSKPGQGGQPQHF
v_call: TRBV7-2; clone_size: NA; d_call: NA; j_call: TRBJ2-1; cdr3_nt: TGTGCCAGCAGCTTAGCGGAGGAGCAGTTCTTC; cdr3_aa: CASSLAEEQFF
v_call: TRBV6-5; clone_size: NA; d_call: NA; j_call: TRBJ2-1; cdr3_nt: TGTGCCAGCACCTCACTAGAATCCTCCTACAATGAGCAGTTCTTC; cdr3_aa: CASTSLESSYNEQFF
v_call: TRBV13; clone_size: NA; d_call: NA; j_call: TRBJ1-4; cdr3_nt: TGTGCCAGCAGCCGAGGCGGGGGAGGGAATGAAAAACTGTTTTTT; cdr3_aa: CASSRGGGGNEKLFF
v_call: TRBV7-2; clone_size: NA; d_call: TRBD1; j_call: TRBJ1-1; cdr3_nt: TGTGCCAGCAGCTTAGCGACAGGGTACGAAGCTTTCTTT; cdr3_aa: CASSLATGYEAFF
v_call: TRBV7-9; clone_size: few; d_call: TRBD2; j_call: TRBJ2-3; cdr3_nt: TGTGCCAGCAGCTCCGTAGCGGGGGCTTATACGCAGTATTTT; cdr3_aa: CASSSVAGAYTQYF